These T cell receptor beta chains were read from a single sample in a study of identical twins. TCRdb ran MiXCR on the 5' RACE reads and lists one entry per CDR3 protein. The data show some 790,000 distinct CDR3 sequences, around a sixth seen once. The same sample was also used in a study of T cells expressing NK-cell markers.

The sample consisted of PBMCs. The receptors here all came from a woman between 18 and 30 years old in good health. Both conserved end residues are part of each CDR3. The D gene is left open where the match is weak. Only some rows state a clone size, as once, few, many or a class for expanded clones.

CSAPRREGSGGYEQYF | TGCAGTGCTCCTCGCCGGGAGGGGAGCGGGGGTTACGAGCAGTACTTC | 16 | NA | TRBD2 | TRBJ2-7 | TRBV20-1
CASGYQETQYF | TGTGCCAGTGGGTACCAAGAGACCCAGTACTTC | 11 | NA | NA | TRBJ2-5 | TRBV2
CASSKNTGTGGIDTQYF | TGCGCCAGCAGCAAAAATACCGGGACAGGGGGCATAGATACGCAGTATTTT | 17 | many | TRBD1 | TRBJ2-3 | TRBV5-1
CASSSQLAAETQYF | TGTGCCAGCAGCTCCCAACTAGCGGCGGAGACCCAGTACTTC | 14 | NA | TRBD2 | TRBJ2-5 | TRBV3-1
CSGSGTSGTDTQYF | TGCAGCGGATCCGGGACTAGCGGCACAGATACGCAGTATTTT | 14 | few | TRBD2 | TRBJ2-3 | TRBV29-1
CATSDTGYHTGELFF | TGTGCCACCAGTGATACAGGGTATCACACCGGGGAGCTGTTTTTT | 15 | NA | NA | TRBJ2-2 | TRBV24-1
CASSERGRFKETQYF | TGTGCCAGCAGCGAACGCGGGAGATTTAAGGAGACCCAGTACTTC | 15 | few | TRBD2 | TRBJ2-5 | TRBV9
CASSLAYGGTLSYYEQYF | TGTGCCAGCAGCTTGGCCTATGGGGGGACTTTGAGTTACTACGAGCAGTACTTC | 18 | NA | NA | TRBJ2-7 | TRBV5-6
CASAKEYQETQYF | TGTGCTAGTGCAAAAGAGTACCAAGAGACCCAGTACTTC | 13 | few | NA | TRBJ2-5 | TRBV12-5
CASSSPRERGETQYF | TGTGCCAGCAGTAGCCCACGCGAAAGGGGCGAGACCCAGTACTTC | 15 | NA | NA | TRBJ2-5 | TRBV6-1
CASSLANGGTNEQFF | TGTGCCAGCAGCTTAGCGAACGGCGGAACGAATGAGCAGTTCTTC | 15 | NA | NA | TRBJ2-1 | TRBV7-2
CASSSLRGQEQYF | TGTGCCAGCAGTTCCCTCCGGGGGCAGGAGCAGTACTTC | 13 | NA | NA | TRBJ2-7 | TRBV6-2/TRBV6-3
CSARDQGGSDTQYF | TGCAGTGCTAGAGACCAGGGGGGCTCAGATACGCAGTATTTT | 14 | few | NA | TRBJ2-3 | TRBV20-1
CASSRDRYEQYF | TGTGCCAGCAGCCGGGACCGTTACGAGCAGTACTTC | 12 | many | NA | TRBJ2-7 | TRBV7-9
CASGGQGEVEAFF | TGTGCCAGCGGAGGACAGGGCGAAGTGGAAGCTTTCTTT | 13 | NA | TRBD1 | TRBJ1-1 | TRBV9
CAISEGSSYNEQFF | TGTGCCATCAGTGAAGGTAGCTCCTACAATGAGCAGTTCTTC | 14 | few | NA | TRBJ2-1 | TRBV10-3
CASRRSRTGEYEQYF | TGTGCCAGCCGGCGGAGTCGGACAGGCGAATACGAGCAGTACTTC | 15 | NA | TRBD1 | TRBJ2-7 | TRBV2
CASRQGETSWTYNEQFF | TGTGCCAGCCGACAGGGGGAGACTAGCTGGACCTACAATGAGCAGTTCTTC | 17 | few | TRBD1 | TRBJ2-1 | TRBV6-1
CSARGSSGDTEAFF | TGCAGTGCTAGAGGTTCGTCGGGGGACACTGAAGCTTTCTTT | 14 | few | NA | TRBJ1-1 | TRBV20-1
CASSLWGVYNEQFF | TGTGCCAGCAGCCTATGGGGGGTGTACAATGAGCAGTTCTTC | 14 | NA | NA | TRBJ2-1 | TRBV7-2
CASTGRAVNTEAFF | TGTGCCAGCACGGGGCGTGCCGTGAACACTGAAGCTTTCTTT | 14 | NA | NA | TRBJ1-1 | TRBV7-9
CASSLGPRGAIKNIQYF | TGTGCCAGCAGTTTAGGGCCCCGGGGGGCGATCAAAAACATTCAGTACTTC | 17 | NA | NA | TRBJ2-4 | TRBV12-3/TRBV12-4
CATSSPLGRGGTGELFF | TGTGCCACCAGCAGCCCCCTCGGCAGGGGAGGGACCGGGGAGCTGTTTTTT | 17 | few | NA | TRBJ2-2 | TRBV15
CASSLSASSYNEQFF | TGTGCCAGCAGTTTGTCGGCCTCCTCCTACAATGAGCAGTTCTTC | 15 | few | NA | TRBJ2-1 | TRBV12-3/TRBV12-4
CAWSVRGSPLHF | TGTGCCTGGAGTGTAAGGGGTTCACCCCTCCACTTT | 12 | NA | NA | TRBJ1-6 | TRBV30
CASSSQGYGYTF | TGTGCCAGCAGTTCACAGGGTTATGGCTACACCTTC | 12 | many | NA | TRBJ1-2 | TRBV12-3/TRBV12-4
CASQGRTYEQYF | TGTGCTAGTCAGGGGCGGACCTACGAGCAGTACTTC | 12 | few | NA | TRBJ2-7 | TRBV12-5
CASTPQGHGYTF | TGTGCCAGCACCCCACAGGGCCATGGCTACACCTTC | 12 | few | NA | TRBJ1-2 | TRBV12-3/TRBV12-4
CASSPLTQGTDSPLHF | TGTGCCAGCAGCCCGTTAACCCAGGGTACGGATTCACCCCTCCACTTT | 16 | NA | NA | TRBJ1-6 | TRBV5-6